These 13 T cell receptor beta chains came from one sample sequenced in a study of a mutant IDH1 vaccine in newly diagnosed glioma. The data were produced by immunoSEQ multiplex PCR, yet TCRdb's version contains in-frame clones alone and is incomplete. The repertoire has tens of thousands of clones, around 82% of them found once; the top ten carry around 7%. Time point specified: baseline, week 1 (first vaccination visit). This sample's treatment: pre-vaccination baseline after standard-of-care therapy. Here the sequenced sample was PBMCs, taken from a glioma patient treated with radiotherapy, temozolomide or both. The receptor set was obtained from a woman aged 50 to 60 with glioma.

The V gene is TRBV29-1, the J gene TRBJ1-1, with D unresolved. CDR3 size: 13 residues. The V gene's germline CDR1 is SQVTM and CDR2 ANQGSEA. V lost 3 bases and J 0 bases, leaving 8 bases between the germline ends. The CDR3 DNA is TGCAGCGTTGAGTTAAAACTGAACACTGAAGCTTTCTTT. It codes for CSVELKLNTEAFF.

J is TRBJ2-5 and V is TRBV4-2, with 7 nucleotides matching TRBD1. The CDR3 extends over 16 amino acids. CDR1 and CDR2 (germline): LGHNA, YNFKEQ. V dropped 0 bases and J dropped 5; count of bases not matched to a gene: 9. The CDR3 sequence: CASSQDRAKGAETQYF. In DNA form, the CDR3 reads TGTGCCAGCAGCCAAGATCGCGCCAAGGGGGCTGAGACCCAGTACTTC.

This clone has only one observation. The rearrangement links TRBV21-1 to TRBJ2-7; TRBD1 was called by the table and not checked on the DNA. TRBV21-1 is an annotated pseudogene. The CDR3 runs 16 residues. CDR3: CASSKVSPQGLYEQYF. The CDR3 region has the DNA TGTGCCAGCAGCAAAGTTTCTCCCCAGGGGCTCTACGAGCAGTACTTC.

The V call is TRBV14, the J call TRBJ2-1; D is perhaps TRBD1 or TRBD2 (7 bases each). The CDR3 spans 17 residues. The V gene's germline CDR1 is SGHDN and CDR2 FVKESK. V gave up 1 base and J gave up 0 bases, with 13 bases separating them. Here the CDR3 DNA reads TGTGCCAGCAGCCAAGGGGGGGGACAGCCCTCCTACAATGAGCAGTTCTTC. Residues: CASSQGGGQPSYNEQFF.

The chain recombines TRBV5-4 with TRBJ2-2; TRBD2 is a possible D gene (6 bases). The CDR3 is 16 residues long. The germline V and J ends were trimmed by 2 bases and 0 bases, with 11 bases remaining between them. Germline V gives CDR1 SGHNT, CDR2 YYREEE (reference sequence). CDR3 sequence (DNA): TGTGCCAGCAGCTTCGACGGGGGAACGAACACCGGGGAGCTGTTTTTT. Protein sequence: CASSFDGGTNTGELFF.

This chain links TRBV7-2 with TRBJ1-2, with D perhaps matching TRBD1 (6 bases). This CDR3 has 14 residues. Germline V gene lookup returns CDR1 SGHTA and CDR2 FQGNSA. Deletions cut 5 bases from V and 8 bases from J, with 18 bases between. CDR3 sequence: CASSPGGRAEGYTF. Written as DNA, the CDR3 is TGTGCCAGCAGCCCCGGGGGGCGGGCGGAGGGCTACACCTTC.

The rearrangement links TRBV5-8 to TRBJ1-5; the D gene is possibly TRBD1 (5 bases). Germline V gene sequence: CDR1 SGHTS, CDR2 YDEGEE. The CDR3 sequence is 15 residues long. The V gene lost 4 bases and the J gene lost 3 bases, with 14 bases spanning the gap. The CDR3 nucleotides read TGTGCCAGCAGCCGGGGCGACTCATCCAATCAGCCCCAGCATTTT. Translation: CASSRGDSSNQPQHF.

The chain is built from TRBV30 and TRBJ2-7; no clear D gene. V was shortened by 4 bases and J by 3 bases, with 7 bases between the two germline ends. Germline-derived CDR1 and CDR2 are GTSNPN and SVGIG (reference sequence). The length of the CDR3 is 11 residues. This CDR3 reads CAWNSNYEQYF. CDR3 DNA: TGTGCCTGGAACAGTAACTACGAGCAGTACTTC.

V gene TRBV7-2 combines with J gene TRBJ1-5, with D uncertain. The ends were cut back, 5 bases at V and 2 bases at J, with 16 bases in the middle. The CDR3 is 16 residues long. Germline values: CDR1 SGHTA, CDR2 FQGNSA. The CDR3 loop is CASSHGDGLGNQPQHF. CDR3 in DNA: TGTGCCAGCAGCCACGGGGATGGGCTGGGCAATCAGCCCCAGCATTTT.

The rearrangement uses TRBV10-2 and TRBJ2-3; perhaps D is TRBD1 or TRBD2 (5 bases each). Looked up from germline, CDR1 is WSHSY and CDR2 is SAAADI. This CDR3 spans 15 amino acids. Trimming took 6 bases from V and 0 from J, leaving 13 bases between them. The CDR3 DNA follows: TGCGCCAGCAGGATGGGACCCGCGAGCACAGATACGCAGTATTTT. Translated: CASRMGPASTDTQYF.

The chain joins TRBV7-9 to TRBJ2-7; 8 nucleotides match TRBD2. The CDR3 spans 13 residues. V was pared by 9 bases and J by 0 bases, with 4 bases of the junction left unmatched. CDR1 is SEHNR, CDR2 FQNEAQ, per germline (reference sequence). The CDR3 reads CASTTSDSYEQYF. CDR3 in DNA: TGTGCCAGTACGACTAGCGACTCCTACGAGCAGTACTTC.

The rearrangement links TRBV5-6 to TRBJ2-1; 11 nucleotides line up with TRBD2. The CDR3 has 16 residues. J lost 6 bases, V lost 4 bases, and 9 bases had no gene match. Per the germline V gene, CDR1 is SGHDT and CDR2 is YYEEEE. CDR3 DNA: TGTGCCAGCAGCCCGATTAGCGGGGGGGCCAGCAATGAGCAGTTCTTC. Encoded protein: CASSPISGGASNEQFF.

V is TRBV15 and J is TRBJ2-7; D unclear. CDR3 length: 13 amino acids. Between the trimmed V and J ends, which lost 7 bases and 2 bases, there was a span of 12 bases. CDR1 LNHNV and CDR2 YYDKDF come from the germline V gene (reference sequence). The CDR3 DNA sequence: TGTGCCACCATAGACAATTACACCTACGAGCAGTACTTC. It is translated as CATIDNYTYEQYF.